Shown below are 10 T cell receptor beta chains from a single sample sequenced in a study of T cells in women clearing cervical HPV infection. Only in-frame clones appear in the TCRdb table, and some are missing; sequencing was by immunoSEQ multiplex PCR. The sample shows about 15,000 clones, and 6% to 9% sits with its ten largest clones. Sequencing was performed on blood buffy coat. The receptor source for this set is a woman between 18 and 70 years old with a cervical HPV16 infection that either progressed to CIN3+ or cleared (not recorded which).

About this clone: The CDR3 is cut off 3 residues early in the read; its end comes from the germline J gene. The chain uses TRBV19 and TRBJ1-1; 8 bases map to TRBD1. This CDR3 region has 16 residues. Per germline, CDR1 LNHDA and CDR2 SQIVND (reference sequence). J was trimmed by 0 bases and V by 5 bases; bases with no gene match: 8. The sequenced part of the CDR3 DNA is TGTGCCAGTAGTCCCAGGGGGCGAAAGATGAACACTGAA. The encoded protein is CASSPRGRKMNTE. The whole CDR3 region reads CASSPRGRKMNTEAFF.

A word on this clone: The read is 3 residues too short to cover the CDR3 end, so that end is filled in from the germline J gene. The rearrangement uses TRBV5-1 and TRBJ2-3; the D gene is possibly TRBD1 (5 bases). Germline V gene sequence: CDR1 SGHRS, CDR2 YFSETQ. The CDR3 consists of 12 residues. CDR3 in amino acids: CASSRGQETQYF. The CDR3 bases that were read are TGCGCCAGCAGCCGAGGACAAGAGACG.

As to this clone: The read ends 3 residues shy of where the CDR3 ends; the end is completed using the germline J gene. The rearrangement uses TRBV6-2 or TRBV6-3 and TRBJ1-2; D gene ambiguous. Germline CDR1 and CDR2: MNHEY and SVGEGT. This CDR3 is built from 15 residues. Incomplete CDR3 DNA: TGTGCCAGCAGTTATTCCTACTCGGTCTCCCACGAC. It yields the protein CASSYSYSVSHD. The CDR3 in full is CASSYSYSVSHDYTF.

About this clone: The CDR3 extends 3 residues past the end of the read, so its final part is completed from the germline J gene. J is TRBJ2-7 and V is TRBV28; 8 bases line up with TRBD1. There are 14 residues in the CDR3. Losses at the gene ends were 5 bases for V and 5 bases for J; bases not matched to a gene: 8. Germline loops: CDR1 MDHEN, CDR2 SYDVKM. CDR3 DNA, as far as it was read: TGTGCCAGCAGTCGTGACAGGGGTATCGACGAG. This gives the protein CASSRDRGIDE. The whole CDR3 sequence reads CASSRDRGIDEQYF.

Concerning this clone: The read finishes 3 residues shy of the CDR3 end, and the germline J gene is used to complete it. The chain links TRBV20-1 to TRBJ2-2; 11 nucleotides match TRBD2. This CDR3 comprises 14 residues. V was pared by 2 bases and J by 6 bases, with 2 bases of the junction left unmatched. The germline gives CDR1 DFQATT, CDR2 SNEGSKA (reference sequence). Incomplete CDR3 DNA: TGCAGTGCTAGACTAGCGGGGGGCGCCGGGGAG. Protein sequence: CSARLAGGAGE. In full, the CDR3 is CSARLAGGAGELFF.

With regard to this clone: The read comes to an end 3 residues before the CDR3 does, leaving the germline J gene to fill in the end. This chain connects TRBV9 to TRBJ1-2; TRBD1 matches at 9 bases. CDR1 is SGDLS and CDR2 is YYNGEE in the germline V gene. With V trimmed by 4 bases and J by 4 bases, 5 bases remained unmatched. CDR3 length equals 14 residues. CDR3 protein: CASSTQQGAYGYTF. The CDR3 DNA, read in part, is TGTGCCAGCAGCACGCAACAGGGGGCCTATGGC.

Notes on this clone: The CDR3 end lies 3 residues beyond the end of the read and is filled in from the germline J gene. The J gene is TRBJ2-7, the V gene TRBV12-5; 7 bases agree with TRBD1. The CDR3 is made up of 15 amino acids. V gave up 1 base and J gave up 0 bases; unmatched junction bases: 3. The germline V gene encodes CDR1 LGHNT and CDR2 FRNRAP. The covered CDR3 bases are TGTGCTAGTGGTTTGGGACAGGGCCTCTCCTACGAG. This sequence encodes CASGLGQGLSYE. The whole CDR3 is CASGLGQGLSYEQYF.

On this clone itself: Read data end 3 residues before the CDR3 end; the end is taken from the germline J gene. The chain couples TRBV11-2 to TRBJ2-1; 7 bases are shared with TRBD2. This CDR3 spans 15 amino acids. Trimming at V came to 5 bases and at J to 3 bases, leaving 7 bases not matched to a gene. Looked up from germline, CDR1 is SGHAT and CDR2 is FQNNGV. CDR3: CASSRLSGNYNEQFF. The part of the CDR3 DNA that was read is TGTGCCAGCAGCAGACTAAGCGGGAACTACAATGAG.

Of note for this clone: The read terminates 3 residues before the CDR3 end, so the remaining end is supplied by the germline J gene. V gene TRBV4-2 combines with J gene TRBJ2-3; D gene ambiguous. This CDR3 is 15 amino acids long. Deletions cut 0 bases from V and 6 bases from J, with 13 bases between. The V gene's germline CDR1 is LGHNA and CDR2 YNFKEQ. Incomplete CDR3 DNA: TGTGCCAGCAGCCAAGAAAGGTTGAGTTTGGATACG. Its protein product is CASSQERLSLDT. The whole CDR3 region reads CASSQERLSLDTQYF.

Worth noting for this clone: Read coverage stops 3 residues before the CDR3 terminus; the germline J gene supplies the remainder. V gene TRBV19 combines with J gene TRBJ2-5; TRBD1 matches 8 bases. Germline V gene data show CDR1 as LNHDA and CDR2 as SQIVND (reference sequence). This CDR3 contains 21 residues. The junction had 23 bases not matched to a gene; V was cut back by 3 bases and J by 2 bases. Partial CDR3 DNA: TGTGCCAGTAGTATTATTCCGGGTGGAGGACAGGGTAAACACCAACAAGAGACC. Its protein product is CASSIIPGGGQGKHQQET. In full, the CDR3 reads CASSIIPGGGQGKHQQETQYF. Looking up the rest from reference TRBV19 and TRBJ2-5 gives the full variable domain: DGGITQSPKYLFRKEGQNVTLSCEQNLNHDAMYWYRQDPGQGLRLIYYSQIVNDFQKGDIAEGYSVSREKKESFPLTVTSAQKNPTAFYLCASSIIPGGGQGKHQQETQYFGPGTRLLVL.